This TCR beta chain was sequenced during a study of somatic mutations in cytotoxic T cells in rheumatoid arthritis. Background on the study: Nearly 100% purity was obtained when some V beta antibody-stained T-cell populations were flow-sorted; these included V beta1+ cells sequenced for TCRB.

Per the germline V gene, CDR1 is MGHDK and CDR2 is SYGVNS. V lost 6 bases to trimming and J lost 6 bases; unmatched junction nucleotides: 10. The length of the CDR3 is 15 residues. With respect to this clone: Its antigen is currently unknown.

The repertoire was sequenced with immunoSEQ multiplex PCR; TCRdb's copy has only in-frame clones and lacks some. Of just over 6,500 clones listed, about three quarters are singletons. Whole-study results and caveats: What antigens the expanded CD8+ clones targeted remained unknown. Any difference in CD8+ T-cell clonality between patients who had rheumatoid arthritis and healthy controls who were age-matched was not statistically significant.

The source of this sequence is a woman aged 60-75 years in good health. The genes are TRBV25-1 and TRBJ2-7; 11 nucleotides line up with TRBD2. Specimen: CD8+ T cells sorted from blood. The CDR3 coding sequence is TGTGCCAGCAGCGAGGGGGATGGGACTAGCGGCGAGCAGTACTTC. Amino acid sequence: CASSEGDGTSGEQYF.